This TCR beta chain was obtained from a study of cytomegalovirus exposure and HLA in healthy donors. Study overall: Earlier work reported approximately 110 million unique TCR beta sequences from 150 million to 200 million T cells. Whole-study findings and limits: Later analysis showed TCR association rates varying by HLA locus, highest for DRB1 and lowest for HLA-C. An analysis was carried out later, and it reportedly showed fewer N-insertions in an Asian-associated ancestry cluster than the approximately 680-donor mean.

In the PCR, 60 Vbeta and 13 Jbeta primers were used. Libraries were prepared by immunoSEQ multiplex PCR; TCRdb keeps only in-frame clonotypes and omits some of them. The table has over 150,000 clones, around 84% seen once. J gave up 10 bases and V 2 bases, and 21 bases lay outside the gene matches. The CDR3 has 18 amino acids. Per the germline V gene, CDR1 is SGDLS and CDR2 is YYNGEE. The count of this clone is one. Antigen unknown. As for the donors, each was a healthy bone marrow donor. Sequencing input: PBMCs. The source of this sequence is a girl aged 2 to 10 in good health and CMV-seropositive. The chain joins TRBV9 to TRBJ2-3; 8 bases match TRBD2. The CDR3 bases are TGTGCCAGCAGCGTTAGCGGGATGTTGGGCCACCGGTCTCGCTCGCAGTATTTT. It specifies CASSVSGMLGHRSRSQYF. Looking up the rest from reference TRBV9 and TRBJ2-3 gives the full variable domain: DSGVTQTPKHLITATGQRVTLRCSPRSGDLSVYWYQQSLDQGLQFLIQYYNGEERAKGNILERFSAQQFPDLHSELNLSSLELGDSALYFCASSVSGMLGHRSRSQYFGPGTRLTVL.